A single sample is the source of the 15 T cell receptor beta chains below, sequenced in a study of beta chain features in type 1 diabetes. All of the isolated RNA was reverse transcribed, so expressed TCRB transcripts were sequenced. Sequencing was performed with immunoSEQ multiplex PCR; in TCRdb, only in-frame clones are kept and a portion is missing. The data hold around 310,000 clones, with approximately 13% observed a single time. The antigens these receptors bind are not known. Study-wide findings and caveats: Moderately but significantly shorter TCRB CDR3s were found in Type 1 diabetes patients in all four CD4+ subsets.

The sequenced material came from naive CD4+ T cells from blood. All receptors come from a woman aged 18-35 years with type 1 diabetes.

This clone appeared a few times. This chain connects TRBV2 to TRBJ2-3; tentative D call: TRBD2 (5 bases). V shed 7 bases and J shed 2 bases, with 13 bases lying between them. Germline V gene lookup returns CDR1 SNHLY and CDR2 FYNNEI. The CDR3 sequence is 14 residues long. For the CDR3, the DNA is TGTGCCAGCATCCCCTACCGGGACACAGATACGCAGTATTTT. Protein: CASIPYRDTDTQYF.

The chain uses TRBV27 and TRBJ2-7; 8 positions match TRBD1. Germline CDR1 is MNHEY and CDR2 is SMNVEV (reference sequence). The J segment lost 3 bases and the V segment lost 3 bases, leaving 7 bases of the junction unmatched. The CDR3 runs 15 residues. For the CDR3, the DNA is TGTGCCAGCAGTTTTCGAGGACAGGGTATCTACGAGCAGTACTTC. Protein product: CASSFRGQGIYEQYF.

In regard to this clone: A read error may account for a junction end that differs from germline. The CDR3 DNA reads as TGTGCCTGGAGACAGGGGACCTACCATGAGCAGTTCTTC. The encoded protein is CAWRQGTYHEQFF. J is TRBJ2-1 and V is TRBV30, with 7 bases aligning to TRBD1. This CDR3 comprises 13 residues. Germline V gene data show CDR1 as GTSNPN and CDR2 as SVGIG (reference sequence).

This clone was seen a handful of times. V is TRBV7-9 and J is TRBJ2-4, with D perhaps matching TRBD2 (5 bases). CDR1 SEHNR and CDR2 FQNEAQ come from the germline V gene (reference sequence). This CDR3 is 10 amino acids long. Trimming removed 11 bases at V and 8 bases at J, with 10 bases between. CDR3 DNA: TGTGCCGAGGGATTTGACATTCAGTACTTC. Amino acids: CAEGFDIQYF.

The CDR3 loop is CASSFFPIDGNEQFF. Written as DNA, the CDR3 is TGTGCCAGCAGCTTTTTCCCTATAGACGGGAATGAGCAGTTCTTC. The chain recombines TRBV5-6 with TRBJ2-1; D is ambiguous. Germline assignment: CDR1 SGHDT and CDR2 YYEEEE. Deletions cut 2 bases from V and 7 bases from J, with 16 bases between. This CDR3 region has 15 residues.

The V and J genes are TRBV2 and TRBJ2-3; 8 positions match TRBD1. The germline gives CDR1 SNHLY, CDR2 FYNNEI. J was trimmed by 2 bases and V by 6 bases; bases with no gene match: 7. The CDR3 covers 15 residues. CDR3 DNA: TGTGCCAGCAGCCCCAGGACAGGGTACACAGATACGCAGTATTTT. Amino acid sequence: CASSPRTGYTDTQYF.

The gene calls are TRBV30 and TRBJ1-2, with TRBD1 as a possible D gene (5 bases). CDR1 is GTSNPN and CDR2 is SVGIG in the germline V gene (reference sequence). V was shortened by 2 bases and J by 7 bases, with 14 bases between the two germline ends. The CDR3 consists of 13 residues. CDR3 protein: CAWSTGLKSGYTF. The CDR3 DNA is TGTGCCTGGAGTACGGGACTGAAAAGTGGCTACACCTTC.

The V and J genes are TRBV7-2 and TRBJ2-3; TRBD2 matches 8 bases. Germline V CDR1 and CDR2: SGHTA, FQGNSA. The CDR3 sequence is 16 residues long. V was clipped by 1 base and J by 5 bases; unmatched bases: 8. The CDR3 coding sequence is TGTGCCAGCAGCTTAGTCGACGGGAGGGCTGTAGATACGCAGTATTTT. This sequence encodes CASSLVDGRAVDTQYF.

The table lists this clone with a few counts. The chain carries TRBV7-2 and TRBJ2-3, with TRBD2 matching 7 bases. The V and J ends lost 5 bases and 5 bases, in that order; junction bases with no gene match: 16. The CDR3 sequence is 17 residues long. Germline CDR1 SGHTA, CDR2 FQGNSA. The CDR3 protein is CASSPRFRAGRLDTQYF. CDR3 coding DNA: TGTGCCAGCAGCCCCCGGTTTCGAGCCGGGAGGCTAGATACGCAGTATTTT.

This chain joins TRBV5-1 and TRBJ2-1; 9 nucleotides match TRBD1. Germline V gene lookup returns CDR1 SGHRS and CDR2 YFSETQ. Losses at the gene ends were 4 bases for V and 3 bases for J; bases not matched to a gene: 8. CDR3 length: 16 amino acids. For the CDR3, the DNA is TGCGCCAGCAGCACCACAGGGGGCGTAAGCTACAATGAGCAGTTCTTC. The encoded protein is CASSTTGGVSYNEQFF. The whole variable domain, filled in from reference TRBV5-1 and TRBJ2-1, reads KAGVTQTPRYLIKTRGQQVTLSCSPISGHRSVSWYQQTPGQGLQFLFEYFSETQRNKGNFPGRFSGRQFSNSRSEMNVSTLELGDSALYLCASSTTGGVSYNEQFFGPGTRLTVL.

In its sample, this clone was seen many times. The chain links TRBV21-1 to TRBJ2-7; TRBD2 is the table's D call and was not checked against the DNA. TRBV21-1 is labeled a pseudogene. The length of the CDR3 is 9 residues. The CDR3 DNA reads as TGTGCCAGCAGGAGGAGGTTCTACGTC. This codes for CASRRRFYV.

V and J are TRBV19 and TRBJ2-2; D gene ambiguous. The CDR3 is 13 residues long. The germline V and J ends were trimmed by 5 bases and 0 bases, with 4 bases remaining between them. Germline V CDR1 and CDR2: LNHDA, SQIVND (reference sequence). The CDR3 coding sequence is TGTGCCAGTAGTCCCTCGAACACCGGGGAGCTGTTTTTT. As protein: CASSPSNTGELFF.

This clone has just a few counts. Other nucleotide sequences in the sample specify the same CDR3. The chain employs TRBV7-2 and TRBJ2-3, with D unclear. Trimming took 3 bases from V and 6 from J, leaving 4 bases between them. The length of the CDR3 is 11 residues. Germline V gene lookup returns CDR1 SGHTA and CDR2 FQGNSA. CDR3 sequence: CASSLQDTQYF. For the CDR3, the DNA is TGTGCCAGCAGCTTGCAGGATACGCAGTATTTT.

This chain connects TRBV7-9 to TRBJ1-2; no clear D gene. CDR3 length: 15 amino acids. The germline V and J ends were trimmed by 6 bases and 3 bases, with 17 bases remaining between them. The V gene's germline CDR1 is SEHNR and CDR2 FQNEAQ (reference sequence). CDR3 DNA: TGTGCCAGCAGTACCGCGGTTACTAGGGACTATGGCTACACCTTC. This encodes CASSTAVTRDYGYTF.

The table lists this clone with a few counts. The gene calls are TRBV15 and TRBJ1-1, with D hard to call. CDR3 length equals 14 residues. The V gene's germline CDR1 is LNHNV and CDR2 YYDKDF (reference sequence). Trimming pared 0 bases from V and 8 bases from J, leaving 13 bases between. The CDR3 protein is CATSRDRAGREAFF. CDR3 DNA sequence: TGTGCCACCAGCAGAGATCGGGCGGGCCGCGAAGCTTTCTTT. The full variable domain, completed using reference TRBV15 and TRBJ1-1, is DAMVIQNPRYQVTQFGKPVTLSCSQTLNHNVMYWYQQKSSQAPKLLFHYYDKDFNNEADTPDNFQSRRPNTSFCFLDIRSPGLGDTAMYLCATSRDRAGREAFFGQGTRLTVV.